Listed below are T cell receptor beta chains from one sample, sequenced in a study of siplizumab effects on memory and regulatory T cells. Produced via immunoSEQ multiplex PCR; TCRdb's table is partial and in-frame only. The sample yields 57,000 or so clones, 85% to 95% seen once. The sample was CD8+ T cells sorted from blood. Receptors were obtained from a human donor in good health. Each CDR3 is given without its conserved first and last residue. For some rows the clone size is stated as once, few or many, or as a class when expanded; others skip it.

>-|TRBV5-6|TRBJ2-7
ASSLGYEQY
>-|TRBV15|TRBJ2-2
ATSSGSDGELF
>large|TRBV7-9|TRBJ2-3
ASSLVTGDTDTQY
>-|TRBV6-6|TRBJ2-3
ASSLGQATDTQY
>-|TRBV25-1|TRBJ2-7
ASSHIYEQY
>-|TRBV27|TRBJ2-7
ASSFFGLIIGLAAYEQY
>-|TRBV27|TRBJ2-7
ASSLAYLYEQY
>-|TRBV29-1|TRBJ2-2
SVDLSGRVGGELF
>-|TRBV12-5|TRBJ1-3
ASGLLPDTGNTIY
>-|TRBV6-5|TRBJ2-7
ASTSGRYEQY
>-|TRBV5-1|TRBJ2-3
ASSLDGTARADTQY
>-|TRBV5-6|TRBJ2-1
ASSLVREVSNEQF
>few|TRBV6-1|TRBJ2-2
ASSEGPSDTGELF
>-|TRBV5-6|TRBJ1-5
ASSQQGGQPQH
>many|TRBV11-1|TRBJ2-3
ASSAHRVPTDTQY
>-|TRBV7-2|TRBJ2-7
ASTPARGAGSYEQY